Below, 29 T cell receptor beta chains from the same sample are listed, as sequenced in a study of CD8+CD57+ T cells in acquired aplastic anemia. Flow cytometry had shown expanded CD8+CD57+ cells in the patients chosen for sequencing. Genomic DNA provided the template from which TCR beta VDJ and CDR3 profiles were obtained. TCRdb re-analysed the reads in MiXCR, keeping a single row per CDR3 protein. Among just over 40,000 distinct CDR3 sequences listed, over 55% were seen once. Sequencing input: sorted CD4+, CD8+, or CD8+CD57+ T cells (not recorded which) from PBMCs. These receptors all stem from a human donor with aplastic anemia.

This chain links TRBV2 with TRBJ2-2; possible D gene TRBD2, 6 bases. The CDR3 extends over 13 amino acids. Trimming shortened V by 8 bases and J by 1 base, and 8 bases separated the two germline ends. Germline CDR1 is SNHLY and CDR2 is FYNNEI. CDR3 residues: CASSRENTGELFF. CDR3 nucleotides: TGTGCCAGCTCGCGGGAGAACACCGGGGAGCTGTTTTTT.

The chain recombines TRBV2 with TRBJ1-3; D is ambiguous. The V and J ends lost 8 bases and 0 bases respectively, with 11 bases between them. CDR3 length: 14 residues. CDR1 and CDR2 (germline): SNHLY, FYNNEI. CDR3 in amino acids: CASCATGSGNTIYF. CDR3 nucleotides: TGTGCCAGCTGTGCTACCGGCTCTGGAAACACCATATATTTT.

This clonotype was counted at least ten times. The V and J genes are TRBV6-4 and TRBJ2-2, with TRBD2 matching 8 bases. Looked up from germline, CDR1 is MRHNA and CDR2 is SNTAGT. J lost 5 bases, V lost 2 bases, and 7 bases had no gene match. The CDR3 is 16 residues long. Here the CDR3 DNA reads TGTGCCAGCAGTGACGATCGCGGGGGGTCAACCGGGGAGCTGTTTTTT. Protein: CASSDDRGGSTGELFF.

The chain has TRBV2 and TRBJ1-1, with D possibly being TRBD1 (5 bases). Germline-derived CDR1 and CDR2 are SNHLY and FYNNEI. V was clipped by 6 bases and J by 8 bases, with 10 bases between them. The CDR3 has 11 residues. The CDR3 here is CASSVRQEAFF. In nucleotides, the CDR3 is TGTGCCAGCAGCGTTCGACAGGAAGCTTTCTTT.

This clonotype came up a few times. This may come from a read error, since a much larger clone is one base off. The V and J genes are TRBV13 and TRBJ1-1, with D possibly matching TRBD1 (6 bases). Per the germline V gene, CDR1 is PRHDT and CDR2 is FYEKMQ (reference sequence). The CDR3 has 15 amino acids. The CDR3 DNA reads TGTGCCCGCAGCTTCTCGACACAGGGGAACACTGAAGCTTTCTTT. Translated, it gives CARSFSTQGNTEAFF.

This sequence joins TRBV19 and TRBJ1-2; 7 nucleotides agree with TRBD1. The CDR3 totals 15 residues. The V gene end was trimmed by 5 bases and the J gene end by 4 bases; junction bases not matched to a gene: 10. Germline loops: CDR1 LNHDA, CDR2 SQIVND (reference sequence). The CDR3 loop is CASSPPGQLGYGYTF. DNA of the CDR3: TGTGCCAGTAGTCCTCCGGGACAGCTGGGCTATGGCTACACCTTC.

There are many counts of this clonotype. The CDR3 nucleotides read TGTGCCAGCAGCTCACCCTCCCTGGGGGGGCGCTATGGCTACACCTTC. It encodes CASSSPSLGGRYGYTF. V and J are TRBV11-2 and TRBJ1-2; a possible D gene is TRBD1 (6 bases). Deletions cut 4 bases from V and 4 bases from J, with 19 bases between. The CDR3 length is 16 residues. Germline values: CDR1 SGHAT, CDR2 FQNNGV.

The chain links TRBV2 to TRBJ1-5, with D tentatively TRBD1 (5 bases). The CDR3 runs to 13 residues. The germline gives CDR1 SNHLY, CDR2 FYNNEI. Between the trimmed V and J ends, which lost 10 bases and 2 bases, there was a span of 12 bases. CDR3 in DNA: TGTGCCACTTCCCGGGACGGCAATCAGCCCCAGCATTTT. Its translation is CATSRDGNQPQHF.

The rearrangement joins TRBV25-1 to TRBJ2-3; tentative D call: TRBD2 (6 bases). The CDR3 has 13 residues. Per germline, CDR1 MGHDK and CDR2 SYGVNS. V lost 0 bases and J lost 6, with 7 bases in between. CDR3 DNA sequence: TGTGCCAGCAGTGAATATCGGGGGGATACGCAGTATTTT. Its protein product is CASSEYRGDTQYF. The full variable domain, in which reference TRBV25-1 and TRBJ2-3 provide the parts outside the CDR3, is EADIYQTPRYLVIGTGKKITLECSQTMGHDKMYWYQQDPGMELHLIHYSYGVNSTEKGDLSSESTVSRIRTEHFPLTLESARPSHTSQYLCASSEYRGDTQYFGPGTRLTVL.

J is TRBJ1-3 and V is TRBV3-1; 8 bases line up with TRBD1. The germline V gene has CDR1 LGHDT and CDR2 YNNKEL (reference sequence). The CDR3 runs to 15 residues. V trimming: 4 bases; J trimming: 4 bases; junction bases outside the gene matches: 6. CDR3 nucleotide sequence: TGTGCCAGCAGCCTCGGGACAGGATCCGGAAACACCATATATTTT. Translated, it gives CASSLGTGSGNTIYF.

The V and J genes are TRBV2 and TRBJ1-1, with D maybe TRBD1 (6 bases). V shed 2 bases and J shed 7 bases, with 11 bases lying between them. CDR1 and CDR2 from the germline V gene are SNHLY and FYNNEI. The CDR3 runs 13 residues. The CDR3 loop reads CASSERGQGEAFF. The CDR3 DNA reads TGTGCCAGCAGTGAACGGGGGCAAGGTGAAGCTTTCTTT.

This chain's CDR3 is CSASLLFTGKNTEAFF. The CDR3, as DNA: TGCAGCGCTTCCCTACTGTTCACAGGGAAGAACACTGAAGCTTTCTTT. This sequence joins TRBV20-1 and TRBJ1-1; D might be TRBD1 (6 bases). The CDR3 spans 16 residues. Per the germline V gene, CDR1 is DFQATT and CDR2 is SNEGSKA (reference sequence).

This chain links TRBV20-1 with TRBJ1-1; D not certain. Germline CDR1 reads DFQATT; CDR2 reads SNEGSKA (reference sequence). V shed 6 bases and J shed 1 base, with 9 bases lying between them. The CDR3 is 12 residues long. CDR3 in amino acids: CSAFGKNTEAFF. CDR3 coding DNA: TGCAGTGCGTTTGGCAAGAACACTGAAGCTTTCTTT.

This clonotype was detected ten times or more. The chain links TRBV20-1 to TRBJ2-3; 11 bases are a match to TRBD2. This CDR3 comprises 13 residues. V dropped 5 bases and J dropped 10; count of bases not matched to a gene: 8. Germline values: CDR1 DFQATT, CDR2 SNEGSKA (reference sequence). The CDR3 nucleotides read TGCAGTGCTTTCAGGACTAGCGGGTTGGCGCAGTATTTT. Translating it yields CSAFRTSGLAQYF.

This clonotype was seen at least ten times. The gene calls are TRBV7-9 and TRBJ1-2; D is possibly TRBD1 (6 bases). This CDR3 comprises 11 residues. V was cut by 5 bases and J by 7 bases, with 8 bases left in between. Germline V gives CDR1 SEHNR, CDR2 FQNEAQ (reference sequence). This CDR3 is CASSGGTGYTF. CDR3 DNA sequence: TGTGCCAGCAGCGGGGGCACTGGCTACACCTTC.

For this clonotype: A clone one base away is much larger, so this may be a read error. The J gene is TRBJ1-2, the V gene TRBV2; 9 bases align to TRBD1. The germline V gene has CDR1 SNHLY and CDR2 FYNNEI. The CDR3 spans 14 residues. The CDR3 is CASGEGTGLEGYTF. The CDR3 DNA is TGTGCCAGCGGTGAAGGGACAGGGCTGGAAGGCTACACCTTC.

This clonotype is medium-sized within its sample. This sequence joins TRBV2 and TRBJ2-5; 9 nucleotides line up with TRBD2. The germline V gene has CDR1 SNHLY and CDR2 FYNNEI. The CDR3 length is 15 residues. V lost 3 bases and J lost 4; bases outside the gene matches: 6. CDR3 region: CASSDGGGGGETQYF. The CDR3 DNA sequence: TGTGCCAGCAGTGACGGTGGCGGGGGGGGAGAGACCCAGTACTTC.

In its sample, this clonotype was seen a few times. The chain combines TRBV27 with TRBJ2-1; 11 nucleotides align to TRBD2. This CDR3 comprises 16 residues. The V segment lost 5 bases and the J segment 8 bases; nucleotides outside the gene matches: 11. Germline assignment: CDR1 MNHEY and CDR2 SMNVEV (reference sequence). The CDR3 DNA follows: TGTGCCAGCAGTAGAGCTAGCGGGGGGCCATTCCATGAGCAGTTCTTC. Encoded protein: CASSRASGGPFHEQFF.

The chain recombines TRBV24-1 with TRBJ2-1; D is ambiguous. Germline CDR1 is KGHDR and CDR2 is SFDVKD. Deletions cut 7 bases from V and 4 bases from J, with 7 bases between. This CDR3 spans 12 amino acids. CDR3 in DNA: TGTGCCACCAGCTCGAGTTACAATGAGCAGTTCTTC. Amino acid sequence: CATSSSYNEQFF.

This chain joins TRBV10-3 and TRBJ1-2; 9 nucleotides match TRBD1. CDR3 length equals 12 residues. The V segment lost 6 bases and the J segment 12 bases; nucleotides outside the gene matches: 8. CDR1 is ENHRY, CDR2 SYGVKD, per germline. CDR3 DNA: TGTGCCATCAGCCGGGACAGGGAGTTTGACACCTTC. Translated, it gives CAISRDREFDTF.

This sequence joins TRBV28 and TRBJ1-1; tentative D call: TRBD1 (5 bases). The CDR3 has 16 amino acids. Trimming took off 10 bases at V and 0 bases at J, with 21 bases between the two ends. Germline-derived CDR1 and CDR2 are MDHEN and SYDVKM. Here the CDR3 DNA reads TGTGCCACCAGGGACTTCACCAAGCCAATGAACACTGAAGCTTTCTTT. This translates into CATRDFTKPMNTEAFF. The whole variable domain, remainder taken from reference TRBV28 and TRBJ1-1, is DVKVTQSSRYLVKRTGEKVFLECVQDMDHENMFWYRQDPGLGLRLIYFSYDVKMKEKGDIPEGYSVSREKKERFSLILESASTNQTSMYLCATRDFTKPMNTEAFFGQGTRLTVV.

The gene calls are TRBV20-1 and TRBJ2-1; weak D call: TRBD2 (6 bases). Deletions cut 5 bases from V and 2 bases from J, with 19 bases between. The CDR3 has 16 amino acids. Germline loops: CDR1 DFQATT, CDR2 SNEGSKA (reference sequence). This chain's CDR3 is CSAPPFSGLTYNEQFF. The CDR3 DNA is TGCAGTGCTCCTCCTTTTAGCGGATTAACCTACAATGAGCAGTTCTTC.

With respect to this clonotype: Given a much more abundant clone one base away, this may be a read error. This sequence joins TRBV10-3 and TRBJ2-5, with 8 bases identical to TRBD1. CDR3 size: 16 residues. CDR1 ENHRY and CDR2 SYGVKD come from the germline V gene. DNA of the CDR3: TGTGCCATCAGTGACCCAAGGGGACAGGCTCAAGAGACCCAGTGCTTC. Residues: CAISDPRGQAQETQCF.

V gene TRBV11-2 combines with J gene TRBJ2-3; 16 bases match TRBD2. The CDR3 extends over 18 amino acids. Trimming removed 5 bases from V and 4 bases from J; junction bases left unmatched: 9. Looked up from germline, CDR1 is SGHAT and CDR2 is FQNNGV. CDR3 amino acids: CASSGPGTSGRAADTQYF. CDR3 sequence (DNA): TGTGCCAGCAGCGGACCAGGGACTAGCGGGAGGGCCGCAGATACGCAGTATTTT.

This clonotype was found many times. The chain recombines TRBV19 with TRBJ2-3, with D possibly being TRBD1 (5 bases). Germline V gene lookup returns CDR1 LNHDA and CDR2 SQIVND (reference sequence). The CDR3 extends over 15 amino acids. Trimming left V 3 bases short and J 0 bases short, with 10 bases between. The CDR3 sequence is CASSMDITSTDTQYF. In DNA, the CDR3 is TGTGCCAGTAGTATGGACATTACTAGCACAGATACGCAGTATTTT.

This clonotype was observed many times. The chain joins TRBV19 to TRBJ2-1; perhaps TRBD2 as D (5 bases). Germline V CDR1 and CDR2: LNHDA, SQIVND (reference sequence). The CDR3 is 13 amino acids. The V end lost 3 bases, the J end lost 8 bases, and 11 bases lay between the germline ends. CDR3 sequence: CASSIRGPDEQFF. The CDR3 DNA sequence: TGTGCCAGTAGTATTCGGGGTCCGGATGAGCAGTTCTTC.

This clonotype was counted once. The chain carries TRBV20-1 and TRBJ2-5; D possibly corresponds to TRBD1 (5 bases). Germline values: CDR1 DFQATT, CDR2 SNEGSKA (reference sequence). The CDR3 covers 11 residues. V was pared by 7 bases and J by 5 bases, with 11 bases between. CDR3 protein: CSGQLRETQYF. CDR3 DNA sequence: TGCAGTGGACAGCTTAGGGAGACCCAGTACTTC.

The chain uses TRBV5-5 and TRBJ1-1; the D gene is possibly TRBD1 (5 bases). The germline V gene encodes CDR1 SGHKS and CDR2 YYEKEE (reference sequence). The ends were cut back, 0 bases at V and 5 bases at J, with 11 bases in the middle. CDR3 length: 14 amino acids. The DNA for the CDR3 is TGTGCCAGCAGCTTGGCCGGCAGGGCGACTGAAGCTTTCTTT. It encodes CASSLAGRATEAFF.

The chain is built from TRBV20-1 and TRBJ2-7; no firm D call. The CDR3 is 15 residues long. With 0 bases removed from V and 5 bases from J, the gap between germline ends came to 17 bases. Germline lookup yields CDR1 DFQATT and CDR2 SNEGSKA (reference sequence). Written as DNA, the CDR3 is TGCAGTGCTAGAGATGCGAGTTCCCAGAGTGACGAGCAGTACTTC. It codes for CSARDASSQSDEQYF.